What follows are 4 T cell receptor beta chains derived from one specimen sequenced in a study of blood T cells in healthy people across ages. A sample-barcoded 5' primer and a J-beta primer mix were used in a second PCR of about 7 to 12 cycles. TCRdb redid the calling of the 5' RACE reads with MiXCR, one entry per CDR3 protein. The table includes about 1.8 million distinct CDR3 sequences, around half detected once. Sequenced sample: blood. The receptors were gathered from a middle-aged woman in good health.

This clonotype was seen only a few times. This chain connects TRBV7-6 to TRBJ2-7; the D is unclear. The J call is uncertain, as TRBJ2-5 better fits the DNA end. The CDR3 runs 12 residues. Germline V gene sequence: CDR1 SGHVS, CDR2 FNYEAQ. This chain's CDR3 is CASSPSKGTQYF. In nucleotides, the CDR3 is TGTGCCAGCAGCCCCTCTAAGGGGACCCAGTACTTC.

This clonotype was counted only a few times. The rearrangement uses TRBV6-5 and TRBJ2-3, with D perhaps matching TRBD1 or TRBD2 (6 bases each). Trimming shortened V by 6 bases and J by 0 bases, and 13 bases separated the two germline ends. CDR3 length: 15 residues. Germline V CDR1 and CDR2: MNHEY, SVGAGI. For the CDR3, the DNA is TGTGCCAGCAGACTCGGGGGCGGTAGCACAGATACGCAGTATTTT. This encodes CASRLGGGSTDTQYF.

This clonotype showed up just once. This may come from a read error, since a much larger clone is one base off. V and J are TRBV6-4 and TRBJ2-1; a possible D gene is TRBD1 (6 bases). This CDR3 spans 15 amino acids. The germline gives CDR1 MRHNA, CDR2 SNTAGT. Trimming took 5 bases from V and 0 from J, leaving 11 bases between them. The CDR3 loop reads CASSNDRSSYNEQFF. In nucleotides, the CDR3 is TGTGCCAGCAGTAACGACAGGAGCTCCTACAATGAGCAGTTCTTC.

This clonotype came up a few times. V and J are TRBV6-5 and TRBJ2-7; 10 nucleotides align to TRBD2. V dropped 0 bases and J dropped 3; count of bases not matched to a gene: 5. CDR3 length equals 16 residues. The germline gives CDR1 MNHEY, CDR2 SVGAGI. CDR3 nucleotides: TGTGCCAGCAGTTACTCGAGGACTAGCGGCAACTACGAGCAGTACTTC. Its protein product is CASSYSRTSGNYEQYF.